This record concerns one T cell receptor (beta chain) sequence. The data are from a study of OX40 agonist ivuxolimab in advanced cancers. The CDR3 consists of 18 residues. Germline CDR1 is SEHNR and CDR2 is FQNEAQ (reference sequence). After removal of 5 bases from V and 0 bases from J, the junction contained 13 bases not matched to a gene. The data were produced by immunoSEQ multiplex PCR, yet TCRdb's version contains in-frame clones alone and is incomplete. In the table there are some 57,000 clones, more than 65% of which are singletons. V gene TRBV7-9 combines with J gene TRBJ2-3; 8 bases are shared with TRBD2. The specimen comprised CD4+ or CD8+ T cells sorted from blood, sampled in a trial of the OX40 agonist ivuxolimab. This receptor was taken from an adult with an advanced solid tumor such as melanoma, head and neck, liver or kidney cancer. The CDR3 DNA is TGTGCCAGCAGCCCTTGGACTAGCCGTCGTGCTAGCACAGATACGCAGTATTTT. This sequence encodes CASSPWTSRRASTDTQYF.